This section outlines one T cell receptor (beta chain) sequence together with its context. The entry originates in a study of cytomegalovirus exposure and HLA in healthy donors. PCR was performed using 60 Vbeta and 13 Jbeta primers. Profiled with immunoSEQ multiplex PCR; TCRdb holds only in-frame clones, not every one. The sample records about 160,000 clones, 75% to 85% being singletons. Trimming cost V 3 bases and J 5 bases; bases outside gene matches: 8. The CDR3 totals 15 residues. CDR1 and CDR2 from the germline V gene are MNHEY and SMNVEV (reference sequence). The chain uses TRBV27 and TRBJ1-1; 8 positions match TRBD1. The sequence was collected from a middle-aged man in good health and CMV-seropositive. The sequenced sample consisted of PBMCs. DNA for the CDR3: TGTGCCAGCAGTTTCTTGGCAGGGGGCCAGACTGAAGCTTTCTTT. This codes for CASSFLAGGQTEAFF.